These T cell receptor beta chains were read from a single sample in a study of blood T cells in healthy people across ages. One entry per CDR3 protein results from TCRdb running MiXCR on the 5' RACE reads. The top ten clones hold about a fifth of a sample with 650,000 to 950,000 distinct CDR3 sequences, roughly 44% of them seen once. The source material was blood. These receptors were obtained from a man aged 60-69 years in good health. Both conserved end residues are part of each CDR3. The D gene is left open where the match is weak. Some rows have no size entry. The others give once, few or many, or a class for an expanded clone.

clone_size	v_call	j_call	d_call	cdr3_nt	cdr3_aa
few	TRBV27	TRBJ2-5	TRBD2	TGTGCCAGCAGTTTATCAAGGCTAGCGGGCTTGTACCAAGAGACCCAGTACTTC	CASSLSRLAGLYQETQYF
few	TRBV4-3	TRBJ2-3	TRBD2	TGCGCCAGCAGCCAGCCGCCGCGGGGGGGGATCACAGATACGCAGTATTTT	CASSQPPRGGITDTQYF
-	TRBV24-1	TRBJ1-5	-	TGTGCCACCAGGGGAGTTCCTCACCATCAGCCCCAGCATTTT	CATRGVPHHQPQHF
-	TRBV7-2	TRBJ1-1	-	TGTGCCAGCAGCGCCAGAGTTTTGTCGGGCACTGAAGCTTTCTTT	CASSARVLSGTEAFF
-	TRBV7-9	TRBJ2-7	TRBD1	TGTGCCAGCAGCTTCCTCCGGGACAGGGGTTACGAGCAGTACTTC	CASSFLRDRGYEQYF
-	TRBV28	TRBJ2-5	-	TGTGCCAGCAGTTCCCCCGCGCATCGGAAAGCGTACCAAGAGACCCAGTACTTC	CASSSPAHRKAYQETQYF
few	TRBV25-1	TRBJ2-5	TRBD2	TGTGCCAGCAGTGTTAGCGGGGGGAGAGAGACCCAGTACTTC	CASSVSGGRETQYF
many	TRBV25-1	TRBJ2-5	-	TGTGCCAGCAGTGAATTTAGGCTTGAAGAGACCCAGTACTTC	CASSEFRLEETQYF
few	TRBV20-1	TRBJ2-3	-	TGCAGTGCTAGAGGCCTTCGATTAACTTCAGATACGCAGTATTTT	CSARGLRLTSDTQYF
-	TRBV6-5	TRBJ2-5	-	TGTGCCAGCAGTTACGCGGGACTGCACCAAGAGACCCAGTACTTC	CASSYAGLHQETQYF
-	TRBV20-1	TRBJ2-7	TRBD2	TGCAGTGCTAGAGAAACTAGCGGGGGGAAGAGCTCCTACAATGAGCAGTACTTC	CSARETSGGKSSYNEQYF
-	TRBV20-1	TRBJ1-2	-	TGCAGTGCTCCGAAAGGCTCCTATGGCTACACCTTC	CSAPKGSYGYTF
-	TRBV14	TRBJ2-7	-	TGTGCCAGCAGCCAACTGAACAGGATACCCTACGAGCAGTACTTC	CASSQLNRIPYEQYF
-	TRBV20-1	TRBJ2-3	-	TGCAGTGCTCCGCTCACAGATACGCAGTATTTT	CSAPLTDTQYF
-	TRBV5-1	TRBJ2-5	TRBD2	TGCGCCAGCAGCTTTACCGGGACTAGCGGTTCTGGGGGTGAGCAGTACTTC	CASSFTGTSGSGGEQYF
-	TRBV7-8	TRBJ2-1	TRBD2	TGTGCCAGCAGCATGAAAGTACCCGGGACTAGCACCAATGAGCAGTTCTTC	CASSMKVPGTSTNEQFF
few	TRBV7-2	TRBJ1-5	-	TGTGCCAGCAGCTCCGGGAACAATCAGCCCCAGCATTTT	CASSSGNNQPQHF
once	TRBV25-1	TRBJ2-1	-	TGTGCCAGCAGCGACGGACACTCCTACAATGAGCAGTTCTTC	CASSDGHSYNEQFF
-	TRBV28	TRBJ2-4	-	TGTGCCAGCAGGAGGACAGACCTAGCCAAAAACATTCAGTACTTC	CASRRTDLAKNIQYF
-	TRBV20-1	TRBJ1-1	-	TGCAGTGCTAGAGAGGGGGGCCCGAACACTGAAGCTTTCTTT	CSAREGGPNTEAFF
-	TRBV11-3	TRBJ2-1	-	TGTGCCAGCAGCTTAGTCCCCCAGTATGAGCAGTTCTTC	CASSLVPQYEQFF
many	TRBV7-9	TRBJ2-7	-	TGTGCCAGCACCTACAGATTGGGCACGGGGAGCTCCTACGAGCAGTACTTC	CASTYRLGTGSSYEQYF
few	TRBV9	TRBJ2-5	-	TGTGCCAGCTCCGGAGCGGCGAGGGGGGGAGAGACCCAGTACTTC	CASSGAARGGETQYF
-	TRBV6-6	TRBJ2-2	-	TGTGCCACCTCGGGGCAGCCGAGGGGGGAGCTGTTTTTT	CATSGQPRGELFF
few	TRBV14	TRBJ2-7	-	TGTGCCAGCAGCCAACAAACCCGAGCCTACGAGCAGTACTTC	CASSQQTRAYEQYF
-	TRBV20-1	TRBJ2-4	-	TGCAGTGCGGGCCCGCCGGTAGCCAAAAACATTCAGTACTTC	CSAGPPVAKNIQYF
once	TRBV5-1	TRBJ2-2	-	TGCGCCAGCAGCTTGACACCAGACAACACCGGGGAGCTGTTTTTT	CASSLTPDNTGELFF